A selection of T cell receptor beta chains follows, all from one sample in a study of T cell repertoires in cytomegalovirus infection. TCRdb reprocessed the reads via MiXCR and lists one record per CDR3 protein. The profile shows hundreds of thousands of distinct CDR3 sequences, approximately 31% of them singletons. What was sequenced was PBMCs. All receptors derive from a human donor in good health (CMV status not recorded). Some clones in this sample may be carry-over from other donors' samples. Both conserved end residues are part of each CDR3. D genes are given only for firm matches. Size is omitted from some rows. Given values are once, few, many or a class for expanded clones.

few,TRBV20-1,TRBD2,TRBJ2-2,TGCAGTGCTAGAGCAGCACTAGCGGGGTGGACCGGGGAGCTGTTTTTT,CSARAALAGWTGELFF
many,TRBV7-2,TRBD2,TRBJ2-3,TGTGCCAGCAGCTTAGTAGGAACTAGCGGGGGGGCCGGGGATACGCAGTATTTT,CASSLVGTSGGAGDTQYF
.,TRBV29-1,.,TRBJ2-7,TGCAGCGTTGGACAGCTCTACGAGCAGTACTTC,CSVGQLYEQYF
.,TRBV7-9,.,TRBJ1-2,TGTGCCAGCACCCTTAGAGACAGTCCCTATGGCTACACCTTC,CASTLRDSPYGYTF
.,TRBV7-2,.,TRBJ2-2,TGTGCCAGCAGCCTAAGCGTCGCCGGGGAGCTGTTTTTT,CASSLSVAGELFF
.,TRBV7-2,.,TRBJ2-7,TGTGCCAGCAGCTTAGGCTACAGGGACGAGCAGTACTTC,CASSLGYRDEQYF
few,TRBV6-1,.,TRBJ2-5,TGTGCCAGCAGATACGGGACTCCCCAAGAGACCCAGTACTTC,CASRYGTPQETQYF
.,TRBV7-9,TRBD1,TRBJ1-4,TGTGCCAGCAGCAACCCCCCGGCAGGGGGGGGGGAAAAACTGTTTTTT,CASSNPPAGGGEKLFF
few,TRBV7-9,TRBD2,TRBJ2-3,TGTGCCAGCAGCTTAGTATCGATCGTGGGACTAGCGGGGGTCACAGATACGCAGTATTTT,CASSLVSIVGLAGVTDTQYF
few,TRBV20-1,.,TRBJ1-1,TGCAGTGCTAGGGTCAGGGAGAACACTGAAGCTTTCTTT,CSARVRENTEAFF
few,TRBV5-6,TRBD1,TRBJ1-1,TGTGCCAGCAGCTTGGCGGGACAGGGGCCTGAAGCTTTCTTT,CASSLAGQGPEAFF